What follows are 15 T cell receptor beta chains derived from one specimen sequenced in a study of T cell responses to AZD1222 COVID-19 vaccine. Profiling relied on immunoSEQ multiplex PCR, and the TCRdb table lists in-frame clones only, not all of them. The repertoire has nearly 110,000 clones, over 80% of them found once; the top ten carry roughly 6.2%. The sequences come from peripheral blood, collected 28 days after the second AZD1222 dose. Receptor source: an adult who received the AZD1222 COVID-19 vaccine.

The chain joins TRBV7-2 to TRBJ2-7; 9 bases map to TRBD2. Unmatched junction bases numbered 7, after V lost 5 bases and J lost 5 bases. This CDR3 region has 14 residues. The germline V gene encodes CDR1 SGHTA and CDR2 FQGNSA. This CDR3 is CASSPGLAPDEQYF. The CDR3 nucleotides read TGTGCCAGCAGCCCGGGACTAGCCCCGGACGAGCAGTACTTC.

J is TRBJ2-7 and V is TRBV10-3; a possible D gene is TRBD2 (6 bases). Germline CDR1 is ENHRY and CDR2 is SYGVKD. V was cut by 2 bases and J by 2 bases, with 7 bases left in between. The CDR3 has 13 residues. The CDR3 is CAISEAGPYEQYF. CDR3 nucleotides: TGTGCCATCAGTGAGGCGGGACCCTACGAGCAGTACTTC.

This clone was detected only once. The rearrangement links TRBV5-6 to TRBJ2-3; 13 positions agree with TRBD2. This CDR3 comprises 17 residues. Per the germline V gene, CDR1 is SGHDT and CDR2 is YYEEEE. Losses at the gene ends were 0 bases for V and 3 bases for J; bases not matched to a gene: 4. CDR3 coding DNA: TGTGCCAGCAGCTTGGAGGGGACTAGCGGGGAAACAGATACGCAGTATTTT. It yields the protein CASSLEGTSGETDTQYF. Full variable domain (rest looked up from reference TRBV5-6 and TRBJ2-3): DAGVTQSPTHLIKTRGQQVTLRCSPKSGHDTVSWYQQALGQGPQFIFQYYEEEERQRGNFPDRFSGHQFPNYSSELNVNALLLGDSALYLCASSLEGTSGETDTQYFGPGTRLTVL.

There are a few counts of this clone. The V gene is TRBV5-4, the J gene TRBJ2-6, with D possibly being TRBD1 (6 bases). CDR1 is SGHNT and CDR2 is YYREEE in the germline V gene (reference sequence). This CDR3 region has 17 residues. V was clipped by 1 base and J by 2 bases, with 13 bases between them. The CDR3 coding sequence is TGTGCCAGCAGCTTGCAGGACAGCCAAGCTGGGGCCAACGTCCTGACTTTC. Its translation is CASSLQDSQAGANVLTF.

This chain joins TRBV25-1 and TRBJ2-2; no clear D gene. The length of the CDR3 is 12 residues. V lost 4 bases, J lost 5 bases, and 5 bases lay in between. Germline V lookup: CDR1 MGHDK, CDR2 SYGVNS. The CDR3 DNA is TGTGCCAGCAGTGTACTGACCGGGGAGCTGTTTTTT. Translated: CASSVLTGELFF.

This chain connects TRBV6-2 or TRBV6-3 to TRBJ1-1; D unresolved. The germline V and J ends were trimmed by 2 bases and 7 bases, with 11 bases remaining between them. Per the germline V gene, CDR1 is MNHEY and CDR2 is SVGEGT. The length of the CDR3 is 13 residues. CDR3 amino acids: CASSYKESYEAFF. The CDR3 DNA sequence: TGTGCCAGCAGTTACAAGGAGTCGTATGAAGCTTTCTTT.

V and J are TRBV2 and TRBJ2-5; 11 bases are shared with TRBD2. Germline CDR1 is SNHLY and CDR2 is FYNNEI. The CDR3 spans 14 residues. V was pared by 6 bases and J by 4 bases, with 4 bases of the junction left unmatched. The CDR3 region has the DNA TGTGCCAGCAGGGCAACTAGCGGGGGAGAGACCCAGTACTTC. This sequence encodes CASRATSGGETQYF.

The rearrangement uses TRBV18 and TRBJ2-2; D is uncertain. V lost 4 bases and J lost 5, with 14 bases in between. The CDR3 loop spans 15 amino acids. CDR1 is KGHSH and CDR2 is LQKENI in the germline V gene. The CDR3: CASSQQHGLTGELFF. The CDR3 coding sequence is TGTGCCAGCTCACAACAACACGGGTTGACCGGGGAGCTGTTTTTT.

The chain employs TRBV13 and TRBJ1-1; no clear D. The germline gives CDR1 PRHDT, CDR2 FYEKMQ (reference sequence). Trimming left V 0 bases short and J 0 bases short, with 14 bases between. CDR3 length: 17 residues. CDR3 in amino acids: CASSLGTPGDMNTEAFF. The DNA for the CDR3 is TGTGCCAGCAGCTTAGGCACTCCGGGAGATATGAACACTGAAGCTTTCTTT.

The rearrangement uses TRBV3-1 (or the pseudogene TRBV3-2) and TRBJ2-7; the D is unclear. From germline, CDR1 is LGHDT and CDR2 YNNKEL (reference sequence). The V end lost 4 bases, the J end lost 4 bases, and 11 bases lay between the germline ends. The CDR3 runs to 13 residues. Written as DNA, the CDR3 is TGTGCCAGCAGCCCCAACCGGGTTTACGAGCAGTACTTC. Translation: CASSPNRVYEQYF.

This chain uses TRBV11-2 with TRBJ2-3; 10 nucleotides match TRBD2. V lost 3 bases and J lost 0; bases outside the gene matches: 3. CDR1 is SGHAT, CDR2 FQNNGV, per germline. This CDR3 region has 16 residues. Here the CDR3 DNA reads TGTGCCAGCAGCTTGGGACTAGCGCAGAGCACAGATACGCAGTATTTT. Its translation: CASSLGLAQSTDTQYF.

The V and J genes are TRBV5-1 and TRBJ1-3; 7 nucleotides agree with TRBD1. The CDR3 runs to 16 residues. Germline V lookup: CDR1 SGHRS, CDR2 YFSETQ. V gave up 1 base and J gave up 6 bases; unmatched junction bases: 10. The CDR3: CASSLFSPGTENTIYF. The CDR3 nucleotides are TGCGCCAGCAGCTTGTTTTCGCCAGGGACAGAAAACACCATATATTTT.

CDR3 nucleotides: TGTGCCAGCAGCTTAAACAATTACAATGAGCAGTTCTTC. Protein sequence: CASSLNNYNEQFF. The chain couples TRBV7-7 to TRBJ2-1; the D is unclear. The V end was cut by 2 bases, the J end by 4 bases, with 6 bases between. The CDR3 covers 13 residues. Germline CDR1 is SSHAT and CDR2 is FNYEAQ (reference sequence).

This clone was detected only once. This chain joins TRBV5-5 and TRBJ2-3; D not certain. Trimming took off 2 bases at V and 6 bases at J, with 7 bases between the two ends. Germline CDR1 is SGHKS and CDR2 is YYEKEE (reference sequence). This CDR3 spans 12 amino acids. CDR3 in amino acids: CASSFTRDTQYF. DNA for the CDR3: TGTGCCAGCAGCTTTACGAGGGATACGCAGTATTTT.

The rearrangement links TRBV5-1 to TRBJ1-2; possible D gene TRBD1, 5 bases. Trimming took 0 bases from V and 6 from J, leaving 15 bases between them. Germline CDR1 reads SGHRS; CDR2 reads YFSETQ. This CDR3 region has 15 residues. The CDR3 protein is CASSLGGRARDGYTF. DNA for the CDR3: TGCGCCAGCAGCTTGGGGGGCAGGGCTCGTGATGGCTACACCTTC.